Each of the 25 T cell receptor beta chains below was sequenced from the same sample in a study of T cell clusters in autoimmune cytopenias. Multiplex touch-down PCR amplified TRB using TRB-A and TRB-B pools in one tube. For each CDR3 protein, TCRdb gives one entry from its re-call of the multiplex PCR reads, without DNA. This sample's clone table lists just over 1,000 distinct CDR3 sequences. Each sample's input was 250 to 300 ng genomic DNA, roughly 38,000 genome equivalents. Sequences were obtained from peripheral blood. Every receptor here comes from a human donor with an autoimmune cytopenia or autoimmune hepatitis (not recorded which).

This chain joins TRBV20-1 and TRBJ2-7. Germline CDR1 and CDR2: DFQATT and SNEGSKA (reference sequence). The CDR3 totals 14 residues. CDR3 in amino acids: CSASKISSSYEQYF.

The chain recombines TRBV11-1 with TRBJ2-2; TCRdb calls TRBD2, which cannot be checked without DNA. Germline CDR1 SGHAT, CDR2 FQDESV (reference sequence). The CDR3 has 19 residues. CDR3 sequence reads: CASSLFTSGLGGGTGELFF.

The CDR3 here is CASSPAGANVLTF. The rearrangement joins TRBV18 to TRBJ2-6. The CDR3 loop spans 13 amino acids. Per the germline V gene, CDR1 is KGHSH and CDR2 is LQKENI.

The V call is TRBV20-1, the J call TRBJ1-3. The CDR3 consists of 16 residues. Germline V CDR1 and CDR2: DFQATT, SNEGSKA (reference sequence). Here the CDR3 reads CSAREGSTSSGNTIYF.

This clonotype is called medium-sized based on its frequency. J is TRBJ2-2 and V is TRBV6-6. The CDR3 length is 13 residues. The germline CDR1 and CDR2 sequences are MNHNY and SVGAGI (reference sequence). CDR3 region: CASSYLETGELFF.

This chain connects TRBV28 to TRBJ1-2; TCRdb's assignment of TRBD1 cannot be checked, as there is no DNA. There are 16 residues in the CDR3. Germline lookup yields CDR1 MDHEN and CDR2 SYDVKM. The CDR3 is CASSFGQGARGYGYTF.

This chain links TRBV14 with TRBJ2-5; TCRdb returns TRBD2, unconfirmable since there is no DNA. This CDR3 spans 16 amino acids. Germline CDR1 and CDR2: SGHDN and FVKESK. CDR3: CASSRAGLYLRETQYF. Filled out from reference TRBV14 and TRBJ2-5, the complete variable domain reads EAGVTQFPSHSVIEKGQTVTLRCDPISGHDNLYWYRRVMGKEIKFLLHFVKESKQDESGMPNNRFLAERTGGTYSTLKVQPAELEDSGVYFCASSRAGLYLRETQYFGPGTRLLVL.

The V gene is TRBV7-9, the J gene TRBJ1-2; the TCRdb D gene call, TRBD1, has no DNA to confirm it. Per germline, CDR1 SEHNR and CDR2 FQNEAQ (reference sequence). This CDR3 contains 16 residues. CDR3 amino acids: CASSRREVPPPYGYTF.

V gene TRBV6-1 combines with J gene TRBJ2-7; TCRdb designates TRBD1, a call that cannot be tested without DNA. Germline-derived CDR1 and CDR2 are MNHNS and SASEGT. The CDR3 is 15 amino acids. The CDR3 here is CASSEVGGTAYEQYF.

The genes are TRBV5-1 and TRBJ2-3; the TCRdb call, TRBD2, lacks DNA for checking. CDR1 and CDR2 from the germline V gene are SGHRS and YFSETQ. This CDR3 is 17 amino acids long. The CDR3 is CASSKTLAGATTDTQYF.

This clonotype is classed as medium-sized by frequency. The rearrangement uses TRBV6-2 or TRBV6-3 and TRBJ1-1; TCRdb selects TRBD1, and the lack of DNA leaves this call unchecked. The CDR3 length is 17 residues. The germline V gene has CDR1 MNHEY and CDR2 SVGEGT. This chain's CDR3 is CASSFRPQGTLNTEAFF.

In terms of frequency, this clonotype is medium-sized (0.01 to 0.1%). The V gene is TRBV30, the J gene TRBJ1-2; TCRdb designates TRBD1, a call that cannot be tested without DNA. CDR1 is GTSNPN, CDR2 SVGIG, per germline (reference sequence). This CDR3 comprises 12 residues. The CDR3 loop reads CAWSTSLGGYTF. The variable domain in full, with the rest retrieved from reference TRBV30 and TRBJ1-2, is SQTIHQWPATLVQPVGSPLSLECTVEGTSNPNLYWYRQAAGRGLQLLFYSVGIGQISSEVPQNLSASRPQDRQFILSSKKLLLSDSGFYLCAWSTSLGGYTFGSGTRLTVV.

This chain connects TRBV7-9 to TRBJ1-1; TCRdb's D gene call, TRBD1, goes unchecked for lack of DNA. The CDR3 is 12 amino acids. In germline, CDR1 is SEHNR, CDR2 FQNEAQ (reference sequence). CDR3: CASSARTGGGFF.

This chain links TRBV12-3 or TRBV12-4 with TRBJ1-2; the D call from TCRdb, TRBD1, cannot be confirmed without DNA. This CDR3 is 14 amino acids long. The CDR3 here is CASSRQGKLNGYTF.

This clonotype is called medium-sized based on its frequency. The chain links TRBV6-6 to TRBJ1-1; TCRdb gives TRBD1 as the D gene, but with no DNA this cannot be confirmed. CDR1 and CDR2 (germline): MNHNY, SVGAGI (reference sequence). The CDR3 is 16 amino acids. The CDR3: CASSMPRTGVSTEAFF.

The V call is TRBV2, the J call TRBJ2-3. The CDR3 length is 14 residues. Germline loops: CDR1 SNHLY, CDR2 FYNNEI. Here the CDR3 reads CASSERLATDTQYF.

This clonotype is deemed medium-sized by its frequency. J is TRBJ2-1 and V is TRBV24-1; no DNA is available, so the TRBD2 call from TCRdb remains unchecked. The CDR3 has 13 amino acids. From germline, CDR1 is KGHDR and CDR2 SFDVKD. The CDR3 loop is CATSPADHNEQFF.

This clonotype is deemed medium-sized by its frequency. J is TRBJ1-1 and V is TRBV10-3. The CDR3 length is 12 residues. In germline, CDR1 is ENHRY, CDR2 SYGVKD. The CDR3 protein is CAIKTEDTEAFF.

Frequency places this clonotype as medium-sized. The chain combines TRBV6-5 with TRBJ1-1; the TCRdb D gene call, TRBD1, has no DNA to confirm it. The germline V gene has CDR1 MNHEY and CDR2 SVGAGI. This CDR3 comprises 15 residues. CDR3 residues: CASSYSRTGNTEAFF.

Its frequency marks this clonotype as medium-sized. This chain uses TRBV7-2 with TRBJ1-3; the TRBD1 assignment by TCRdb is unverifiable without DNA. The CDR3 has 16 residues. CDR1 SGHTA and CDR2 FQGNSA come from the germline V gene. The CDR3 loop reads CASSLGVAGGRNTIYF.

This clonotype is labeled medium-sized (0.01 to 0.1%) based on frequency. This chain uses TRBV7-2 with TRBJ2-7; the TCRdb call, TRBD1, lacks DNA for checking. CDR1 is SGHTA, CDR2 FQGNSA, per germline. This CDR3 is 15 amino acids long. The CDR3 region is CASQSRQGKSYEQYF.

The genes are TRBV20-1 and TRBJ1-2. CDR1 DFQATT and CDR2 SNEGSKA come from the germline V gene (reference sequence). CDR3 size: 13 residues. The CDR3 here is CSASRQGLYGYTF.

The genes are TRBV7-9 and TRBJ1-1; the D call of TRBD1 rests on TCRdb alone, since no DNA is present to check it. The CDR3 extends over 14 amino acids. Germline CDR1 SEHNR, CDR2 FQNEAQ (reference sequence). The CDR3 here is CASSPLRSGTEAFF.

V usage is TRBV5-6 and J usage is TRBJ2-5; TCRdb outputs TRBD2, but without DNA this stays unchecked. This CDR3 region has 15 residues. Germline assignment: CDR1 SGHDT and CDR2 YYEEEE. CDR3 sequence reads: CASSLFTSGGETQYF.

Judged by frequency, this clonotype is large. J is TRBJ2-2 and V is TRBV5-5; TCRdb returns TRBD1, unconfirmable since there is no DNA. CDR3 length: 14 amino acids. The germline CDR1 and CDR2 sequences are SGHKS and YYEKEE (reference sequence). The CDR3 reads CASSSRENTGELFF.